This T cell receptor (beta chain) was documented in a study of CD8+CD57+ T cells in acquired aplastic anemia (dated by TCRdb to between 2017 and 2018). At the level of the whole study: A mean of 3.2 ug of DNA, ranging from about 0.19 to 27.4 ug, was extracted from sorted CD4+ and CD8+ cells. An average of roughly 9.8 million reads for CD4+ cells and approximately 11 million reads for CD8+ cells was obtained from healthy donor samples.

Summary of the overall study and its limitations: Nearly 30 CD8+ CDR3 sequences were found in both patients and controls but appeared to be highly expressed in patients and within the immunodominant clones of the patients. CD8+ Simpson's diversity did not differ significantly between patients and healthy controls (P=0.060).

TCR beta VDJ combination and CDR3 sequence profiling used genomic DNA as the template. TCR repertoire sequencing was run on an Illumina HiSeq 2000. On the study's bioinformatics: Repertoires were assessed using TRBV/TRBJ rearrangement plots, CDR3 size and DJ length profiles, and Simpson's diversity index. Whichever DNA sequence was most abundant in the deep sequencing data was defined as the immunodominant clone. CDR3 amino acid sequences were checked for sharing across subjects and were also compared against the VDJdb database and published repertoires. TCRdb reanalyzed the raw reads on its own, using fastp at Q25 for trimming and MiXCR for clone calling, and kept in-frame beta chains. Identical CDR3 protein sequences are pooled into one entry, listed with their most common genes and DNA. The V and J calls follow TCRdb's processing rather than the paper's. The sample profile shows roughly 58,000 distinct CDR3 sequences; about 50% of them were found once. The ten biggest clones cover about 2.5% of the sample.

In this study, sorted CD4+ and CD8+ T cells from the blood of healthy subjects and of severe aplastic anemia patients had their TCR repertoires deep-sequenced. Ficoll-Paque density gradient centrifugation was used to isolate peripheral blood mononuclear cells. Before DNA extraction, CD4+ and CD8+ T cells were sorted with FACS or magnetic beads. Cut back by 5 bases and 4 bases, the V and J ends lie 13 bases apart. Spanning cysteine to phenylalanine, the CDR3 consists of 14 amino acids. Here the CDR3 DNA is all that survives: 42 bases in frame from base 1. The CDR1 and CDR2 encoded by the germline V gene are KGHDR and SFDVKD. On this clonotype: Its target antigen remains unknown. No quality values exist for individual bases; no much larger clone is one base distant.

This clonotype was obtained from a human donor in good health, serving as a control. The V gene is TRBV24-1 and the J gene is TRBJ2-5; a weak D assignment points to TRBD1 (7 bases agree). Material: sorted CD4+, CD8+, or CD8+CD57+ T cells (not recorded which) from PBMCs. The CDR3 corresponds to CATSGGQGGETQYF. At the DNA level, the sequence is TGTGCCACCAGTGGGGGGCAGGGGGGAGAGACCCAGTACTTC.